The 25 T cell receptor beta chains given below trace back to one sample, sequenced in a study of neurological immune-mediated disorders. TCRdb re-derived calls from the 5' RACE reads in MiXCR, one entry per CDR3 protein. The sample includes around 83,000 distinct CDR3 sequences, roughly 13% of them seen just once. The specimen sequenced was PBMCs. The receptor source for this set is a woman aged 45 to 65 in good health.

This clonotype was observed at least ten times. The chain links TRBV5-1 to TRBJ1-4; D may be TRBD1 (6 bases). Germline CDR1 reads SGHRS; CDR2 reads YFSETQ. The V end lost 7 bases, the J end lost 4 bases, and 14 bases lay between the germline ends. The CDR3 is 14 residues long. The CDR3 here is CASAFQGHNEKLFF. The CDR3, as DNA: TGCGCCAGCGCCTTTCAGGGGCATAATGAAAAACTGTTTTTT.

In regard to this clonotype: A read error is possible here, since a much larger clone lies one base away. V and J are TRBV27 and TRBJ2-6; D is unresolved. The CDR3 loop spans 14 amino acids. CDR1 is MNHEY and CDR2 is SMNVEV in the germline V gene (reference sequence). In DNA, the CDR3 is TGTGACAGCAGTTTCTGGGCTGGGGCCAACGTCCTGACTTTC. Translation gives CDSSFWAGANVLTF. The full variable domain, completed using reference TRBV27 and TRBJ2-6, is EAQVTQNPRYLITVTGKKLTVTCSQNMNHEYMSWYRQDPGLGLRQIYYSMNVEVTDKGDVPEGYKVSRKEKRNFPLILESPSPNQTSLYFCDSSFWAGANVLTFGAGSRLTVL.

This clonotype was detected many times. The CDR3 coding sequence is TGTGCCAGCAGTCCTCAGGGATTTGGTGGCAATCAGCCCCAGCATTTT. This gives the protein CASSPQGFGGNQPQHF. J is TRBJ1-5 and V is TRBV12-3 or TRBV12-4; D may be TRBD1 (5 bases). V shed 5 bases and J shed 2 bases, with 16 bases lying between them. CDR3 size: 16 residues.

This clonotype was detected many times. V and J are TRBV29-1 and TRBJ2-1; possible D gene TRBD2, 5 bases. Trimming cost V 8 bases and J 4 bases, with 15 bases left between them. The CDR3 loop spans 13 amino acids. Per germline, CDR1 SQVTM and CDR2 ANQGSEA. CDR3 bases: TGCAGCTCCGAGGGCGGTAGATACAATGAGCAGTTCTTC. Residues: CSSEGGRYNEQFF.

This clonotype showed up many times. In DNA form, the CDR3 reads TGCAGTGCTAGCGACAGGACGGGGATATATTTT. Encoded protein: CSASDRTGIYF. The genes are TRBV20-1 and TRBJ1-3; possibly TRBD1 for D (6 bases). Per the germline V gene, CDR1 is DFQATT and CDR2 is SNEGSKA (reference sequence). This CDR3 is built from 11 residues. V dropped 3 bases and J dropped 13 bases, with 13 bases sitting between them.

This clonotype has ten or more counts. This chain joins TRBV7-8 and TRBJ1-4; 12 bases agree with TRBD1. The CDR3 loop spans 17 amino acids. V gave up 7 bases and J gave up 1 base; unmatched junction bases: 7. The germline CDR1 and CDR2 sequences are SGHVS and FQNEAQ. The chain's CDR3 is CASIRDRGLKTNEKLFF. The CDR3 coding sequence is TGTGCCAGCATCCGGGACAGGGGGCTTAAAACTAATGAAAAACTGTTTTTT.

This clonotype was counted ten times or more. The rearrangement joins TRBV4-1 to TRBJ2-3; 10 nucleotides match TRBD2. CDR1 is MGHRA and CDR2 is YSYEKL in the germline V gene. The CDR3 totals 15 residues. J gave up 2 bases and V 10 bases, and 9 bases lay outside the gene matches. CDR3 nucleotide sequence: TGCGCCACCAAACGGACTAGCGGAAACACAGATACGCAGTATTTT. It codes for CATKRTSGNTDTQYF.

This clonotype was seen a few times. The rearrangement joins TRBV28 to TRBJ2-7; 8 positions match TRBD2. The CDR3 is 16 amino acids. The J segment lost 4 bases and the V segment lost 6 bases, leaving 14 bases of the junction unmatched. Germline V gene data show CDR1 as MDHEN and CDR2 as SYDVKM. CDR3: CASSPPPKRERYEQYF. The CDR3 region has the DNA TGTGCCAGCAGCCCGCCTCCAAAGCGGGAGAGGTACGAGCAGTACTTC.

This clonotype was counted many times. The chain is built from TRBV7-9 and TRBJ2-1; possible D gene TRBD2, 6 bases. This CDR3 region has 16 residues. Germline-derived CDR1 and CDR2 are SEHNR and FQNEAQ (reference sequence). Trimming stripped 2 bases from V and 4 bases from J, with 15 bases between. CDR3 amino acids: CASSLTGSGQYNEQFF. The DNA of the CDR3 is TGTGCCAGCAGCTTAACTGGAAGCGGGCAATACAATGAGCAGTTCTTC.

The chain couples TRBV10-3 to TRBJ2-7; tentatively, D is TRBD1 (6 bases). Looked up from germline, CDR1 is ENHRY and CDR2 is SYGVKD. Trimming took off 4 bases at V and 5 bases at J, with 9 bases between the two ends. The CDR3 is 12 amino acids. The CDR3, as DNA: TGTGCCATCAGTGCTAGGACAGACGAGCAGTACTTC. Translation: CAISARTDEQYF.

This clonotype was recorded many times. The rearrangement links TRBV2 to TRBJ2-5, with 10 bases matching TRBD1. This CDR3 spans 13 amino acids. The junction had 5 bases not matched to a gene; V was cut back by 6 bases and J by 7 bases. Looked up from germline, CDR1 is SNHLY and CDR2 is FYNNEI. The chain's CDR3 is CASRDRGPGTQYF. CDR3 nucleotide sequence: TGTGCCAGCAGAGACAGGGGGCCGGGGACCCAGTACTTC.

This clonotype has at least ten counts. V is TRBV20-1 and J is TRBJ1-2, with D possibly matching TRBD1 (6 bases). The V gene lost 6 bases and the J gene lost 4 bases, with 12 bases spanning the gap. The CDR3 extends over 12 amino acids. CDR1 DFQATT and CDR2 SNEGSKA come from the germline V gene (reference sequence). The CDR3 DNA reads as TGCAGTGCACCGGACAGTAGCTATGGCTACACCTTC. Translating gives CSAPDSSYGYTF.

This clonotype occurred many times. V is TRBV24-1 and J is TRBJ2-3; possible D gene TRBD1, 7 bases. CDR3 length: 15 amino acids. The germline V gene encodes CDR1 KGHDR and CDR2 SFDVKD. The V and J ends lost 9 bases and 0 bases respectively, with 15 bases between them. The DNA of the CDR3 is TGTGCCACCGGACACAGGGGAGGAAGCACAGATACGCAGTATTTT. This gives the protein CATGHRGGSTDTQYF.

Details on this clonotype: A much larger clone differs by one base, so this may be a read error. The V call is TRBV3-1, the J call TRBJ2-3, with TRBD1 as a possible D gene (6 bases). This CDR3 region has 13 residues. Germline V gives CDR1 LGHDT, CDR2 YNNKEL (reference sequence). The V and J ends lost 3 bases and 11 bases respectively, with 15 bases between them. CDR3 protein: CASSQDRMNKQYF. DNA for the CDR3: TGTGCCAGCAGCCAGGACAGAATGAATAAGCAGTATTTT.

This clonotype was counted many times. This chain joins TRBV5-1 and TRBJ1-3; D remains ambiguous. The CDR3 sequence is 16 residues long. Germline CDR1 reads SGHRS; CDR2 reads YFSETQ. The germline V and J ends were trimmed by 4 bases and 0 bases, with 14 bases remaining between them. CDR3: CASSRAGPPSGNTIYF. The DNA for the CDR3 is TGCGCCAGCAGCCGTGCCGGCCCACCCTCTGGAAACACCATATATTTT.

This clonotype was recorded a few times. The J gene is TRBJ2-1, the V gene TRBV7-8, with 15 bases fitting TRBD2. The CDR3 is made up of 17 amino acids. After removal of 7 bases from V and 5 bases from J, the junction contained 9 bases not matched to a gene. The V gene's germline CDR1 is SGHVS and CDR2 FQNEAQ. The CDR3 reads CASMRRGLAGGDNEQFF. In DNA, the CDR3 is TGTGCCAGCATGCGCCGGGGACTAGCGGGGGGTGACAATGAGCAGTTCTTC.

This clonotype was seen ten or more times. The CDR3 sequence: CASSFTGDEQFF. In DNA, the CDR3 is TGTGCCAGCAGCTTCACCGGGGATGAGCAGTTCTTC. The chain employs TRBV11-2 and TRBJ2-1; D might be TRBD2 (5 bases). CDR1 and CDR2 (germline): SGHAT, FQNNGV. The CDR3 contains 12 residues. The V end was cut by 3 bases, the J end by 8 bases, with 8 bases between.

This clonotype was seen many times. The J gene is TRBJ2-3, the V gene TRBV29-1, with a weak D call TRBD1 (5 bases). The germline V and J ends were trimmed by 7 bases and 0 bases, with 11 bases remaining between them. The CDR3 contains 13 residues. Germline V CDR1 and CDR2: SQVTM, ANQGSEA. CDR3: CSAMTASTDTQYF. Here the CDR3 DNA reads TGCAGCGCTATGACAGCTAGCACAGATACGCAGTATTTT.

This clonotype was seen at least ten times. V usage is TRBV14 and J usage is TRBJ2-7; D is unclear. Germline CDR1 and CDR2: SGHDN and FVKESK. The CDR3 extends over 13 amino acids. Deletions cut 0 bases from V and 5 bases from J, with 8 bases between. The CDR3 DNA reads as TGTGCCAGCAGCCAAGAAGGCCTCGACGAGCAGTACTTC. It specifies CASSQEGLDEQYF.

Many counts were recorded for this clonotype. The chain has TRBV6-6 and TRBJ2-2, with 8 positions matching TRBD2. Germline V gene lookup returns CDR1 MNHNY and CDR2 SVGAGI (reference sequence). The CDR3 runs to 11 residues. V was pared by 6 bases and J by 16 bases, with 7 bases of the junction left unmatched. CDR3 loop: CASSTGGDPFF. CDR3 bases: TGTGCCAGCAGCACCGGGGGGGACCCGTTTTTT.

Many counts were recorded for this clonotype. The chain joins TRBV5-1 to TRBJ2-7, with D possibly TRBD1 on 5 matching bases. Germline V CDR1 and CDR2: SGHRS, YFSETQ. CDR3 length: 12 amino acids. V lost 0 bases to trimming and J lost 9 bases, with 10 bases between them. The CDR3 loop reads CASSLEGDGQYF. CDR3 DNA: TGCGCCAGCAGCTTGGAAGGGGATGGGCAGTACTTC.

This clonotype was seen many times. The chain links TRBV24-1 to TRBJ2-2; D not certain. V lost 1 base to trimming and J lost 0 bases, with 2 bases between them. This CDR3 contains 14 residues. The germline V gene encodes CDR1 KGHDR and CDR2 SFDVKD. This CDR3 reads CATSDFTNTGELFF. The CDR3 coding sequence is TGTGCCACCAGTGATTTCACGAACACCGGGGAGCTGTTTTTT.

This clonotype was counted at least ten times. V usage is TRBV7-2 and J usage is TRBJ1-2; 11 bases map to TRBD1. The junction had 9 bases not matched to a gene; V was cut back by 4 bases and J by 8 bases. Germline CDR1 is SGHTA and CDR2 is FQGNSA. The CDR3 is 15 amino acids. The CDR3 DNA sequence: TGTGCCAGCAGCTACGGGGGACAGGGGGGGGTCGGCTACACCTTC. Encoded protein: CASSYGGQGGVGYTF.

The CDR3 loop is CASSRRSSGDETQYF. As DNA, the CDR3 is TGTGCCAGCAGCCGCAGGTCTTCGGGGGATGAGACCCAGTACTTC. The chain employs TRBV11-1 and TRBJ2-5, with a weak D call TRBD2 (6 bases). Germline-derived CDR1 and CDR2 are SGHAT and FQDESV (reference sequence). The CDR3 has 15 residues. Trimming left V 5 bases short and J 5 bases short, with 18 bases between.

The sample holds many counts of this clonotype. The rearrangement uses TRBV20-1 and TRBJ2-3; D possibly matches TRBD1 or TRBD2 (5 bases each). V lost 1 base and J lost 2, with 25 bases in between. The V gene's germline CDR1 is DFQATT and CDR2 SNEGSKA (reference sequence). The CDR3 is made up of 19 amino acids. The CDR3 region is CSARVLGVRGRGSTDTQYF. CDR3 DNA: TGCAGTGCTAGAGTATTAGGGGTCAGAGGGCGTGGGTCCACAGATACGCAGTATTTT.